These T cell receptor beta chains were read from a single sample in a study of PD-L1 blockade in urothelial cancer. Sequenced by immunoSEQ multiplex PCR; TCRdb stores in-frame clones only, minus some. The table includes roughly 100,000 clones, over 65% detected once. The sequencing here drew on PBMCs, taken around atezolizumab (anti-PD-L1) treatment. These receptors were obtained from a man aged 70 or older with urothelial cancer. Both conserved end residues are part of each CDR3. The D gene is left open where the match is weak. Size tells how often a clone was seen (once, few, many) or the class of an expanded clone, and some rows leave it out.

d_gene: .
v_gene: TRBV5-6
abundance: .
j_gene: TRBJ1-5
CDR3nt: TGTGCCAGCAGCCCTAGACGTAATAGCAATCAGCCCCAGCATTTT
CDR3aa: CASSPRRNSNQPQHF

d_gene: TRBD1
v_gene: TRBV30
abundance: .
j_gene: TRBJ1-1
CDR3nt: TGTGCCTGGAGTGTACAGGGGAGAACTGAAGCTTTCTTT
CDR3aa: CAWSVQGRTEAFF

d_gene: .
v_gene: TRBV5-4
abundance: .
j_gene: TRBJ2-7
CDR3nt: TGTGCCAGCAGCTTACAGGGAGCCTACGAGCAGTACTTC
CDR3aa: CASSLQGAYEQYF

d_gene: .
v_gene: TRBV5-3
abundance: once
j_gene: TRBJ1-1
CDR3nt: TGTGCCAGAATAGTGGTAGACGGGGAGAACACTGAAGCTTTCTTT
CDR3aa: CARIVVDGENTEAFF

d_gene: .
v_gene: TRBV19
abundance: .
j_gene: TRBJ2-7
CDR3nt: TGTGCCAGTAGTATCGGAGGGCGCCTTAGATCTTCCTACGAGCAGTACTTC
CDR3aa: CASSIGGRLRSSYEQYF

d_gene: TRBD1
v_gene: TRBV2
abundance: .
j_gene: TRBJ1-2
CDR3nt: TGTGCCAGCAGTTTAGACAGGGCCGCTAACTATGGCTACACCTTC
CDR3aa: CASSLDRAANYGYTF

d_gene: TRBD1
v_gene: TRBV9
abundance: once
j_gene: TRBJ2-5
CDR3nt: TGTGCCAGCAGCGCCAGACAGGGTGGACAAGAGACCCAGTACTTC
CDR3aa: CASSARQGGQETQYF

d_gene: TRBD2
v_gene: TRBV19
abundance: .
j_gene: TRBJ2-5
CDR3nt: TGTGCCAGTAGTATTATAGCGGGGGCCGGGGAGACCCAGTACTTC
CDR3aa: CASSIIAGAGETQYF

d_gene: TRBD1
v_gene: TRBV5-5
abundance: few
j_gene: TRBJ2-1
CDR3nt: TGTGCCAGCAGCTTACAGGGGACAGCCTACAATGAGCAGTTCTTC
CDR3aa: CASSLQGTAYNEQFF

d_gene: TRBD1
v_gene: TRBV28
abundance: .
j_gene: TRBJ1-1
CDR3nt: TGTGCCAGCAGTTTGGTGGGACAGGGAGGCACTGAAGCTTTCTTT
CDR3aa: CASSLVGQGGTEAFF

d_gene: .
v_gene: TRBV6-6
abundance: .
j_gene: TRBJ2-5
CDR3nt: TGTGCCAGCAGTACCTACAGGGTACAAGAGACCCAGTACTTC
CDR3aa: CASSTYRVQETQYF

d_gene: .
v_gene: TRBV15
abundance: .
j_gene: TRBJ2-1
CDR3nt: TGTGCCACCAGCAGAGGGCAGGGAGGGTTCTTC
CDR3aa: CATSRGQGGFF

d_gene: TRBD1
v_gene: TRBV5-4
abundance: .
j_gene: TRBJ2-3
CDR3nt: TGTGCCAGCCGATTCAATCCGGGACAGGGAAGCACAGATACGCAGTATTTT
CDR3aa: CASRFNPGQGSTDTQYF

d_gene: TRBD1
v_gene: TRBV2
abundance: .
j_gene: TRBJ1-2
CDR3nt: TGTGCCAGCCTAAGGACAGGGGACTATGGCTACACCTTC
CDR3aa: CASLRTGDYGYTF